This TCR beta chain was obtained from a study of shared clonotypes between healthy human individuals. V lost 6 bases and J lost 0, with 5 bases in between. Per germline, CDR1 MDHEN and CDR2 SYDVKM. The CDR3 length is 12 residues. About this clone itself: Other DNA sequences from this sample encode an identical CDR3 as well.

TCRdb's copy holds only in-frame clones and misses some; the assay was immunoSEQ multiplex PCR. The sample carries some 2.1 million clones, around 93% recorded once. Naive CD8 cells lacked CD45RO, underwent positive selection for CCR7 and left out terminally differentiated effector memory CD45RA+ cells. The source is a man in his late teens or twenties in good health. Some clones in this sample may be carry-over from other donors' samples. Source material: naive CD8+ T cells from PBMCs. J is TRBJ1-2 and V is TRBV28; D gene unclear. The CDR3 nucleotides read TGTGCCAGCAGCCCCGCTAACTATGGCTACACCTTC. Its protein is CASSPANYGYTF.